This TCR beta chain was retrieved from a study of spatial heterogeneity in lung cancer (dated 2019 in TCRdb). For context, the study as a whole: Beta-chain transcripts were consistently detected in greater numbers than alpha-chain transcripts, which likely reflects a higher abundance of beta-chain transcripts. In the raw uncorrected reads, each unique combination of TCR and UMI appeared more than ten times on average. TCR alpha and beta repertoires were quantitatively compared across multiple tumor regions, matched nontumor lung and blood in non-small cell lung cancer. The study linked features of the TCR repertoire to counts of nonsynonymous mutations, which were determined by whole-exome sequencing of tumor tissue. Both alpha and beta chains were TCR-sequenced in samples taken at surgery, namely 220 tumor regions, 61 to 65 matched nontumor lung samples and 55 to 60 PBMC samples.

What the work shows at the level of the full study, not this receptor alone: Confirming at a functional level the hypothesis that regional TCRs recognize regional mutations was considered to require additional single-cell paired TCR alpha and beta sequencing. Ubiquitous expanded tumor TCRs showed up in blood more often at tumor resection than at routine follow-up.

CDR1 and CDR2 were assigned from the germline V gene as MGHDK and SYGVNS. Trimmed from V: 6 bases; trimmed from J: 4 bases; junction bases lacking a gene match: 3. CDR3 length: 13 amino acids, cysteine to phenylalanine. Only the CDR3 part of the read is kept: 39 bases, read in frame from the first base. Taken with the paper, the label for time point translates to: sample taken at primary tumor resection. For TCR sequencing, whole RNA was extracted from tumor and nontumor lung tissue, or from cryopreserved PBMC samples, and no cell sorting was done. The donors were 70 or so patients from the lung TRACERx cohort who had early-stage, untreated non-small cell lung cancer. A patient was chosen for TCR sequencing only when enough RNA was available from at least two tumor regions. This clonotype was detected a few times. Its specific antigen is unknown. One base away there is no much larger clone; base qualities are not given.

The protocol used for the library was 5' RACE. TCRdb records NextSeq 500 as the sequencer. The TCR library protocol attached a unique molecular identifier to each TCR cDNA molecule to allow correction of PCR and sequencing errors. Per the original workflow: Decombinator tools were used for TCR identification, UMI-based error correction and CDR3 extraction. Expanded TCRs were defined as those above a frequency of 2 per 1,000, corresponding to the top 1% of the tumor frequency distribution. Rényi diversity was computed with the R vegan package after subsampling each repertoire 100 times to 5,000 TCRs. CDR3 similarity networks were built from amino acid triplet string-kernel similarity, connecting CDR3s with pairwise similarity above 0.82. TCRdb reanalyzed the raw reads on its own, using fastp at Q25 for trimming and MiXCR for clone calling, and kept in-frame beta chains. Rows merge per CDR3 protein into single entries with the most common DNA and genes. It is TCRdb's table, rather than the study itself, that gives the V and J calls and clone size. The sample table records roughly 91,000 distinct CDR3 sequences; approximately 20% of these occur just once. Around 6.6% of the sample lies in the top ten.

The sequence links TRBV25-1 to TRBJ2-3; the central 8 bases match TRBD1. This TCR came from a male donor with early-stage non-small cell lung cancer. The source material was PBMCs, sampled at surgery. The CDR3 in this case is CASRGQGPDTQYF. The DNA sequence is TGTGCCAGCAGAGGACAGGGCCCAGATACGCAGTATTTT. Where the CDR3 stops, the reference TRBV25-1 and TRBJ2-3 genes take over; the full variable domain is EADIYQTPRYLVIGTGKKITLECSQTMGHDKMYWYQQDPGMELHLIHYSYGVNSTEKGDLSSESTVSRIRTEHFPLTLESARPSHTSQYLCASRGQGPDTQYFGPGTRLTVL.